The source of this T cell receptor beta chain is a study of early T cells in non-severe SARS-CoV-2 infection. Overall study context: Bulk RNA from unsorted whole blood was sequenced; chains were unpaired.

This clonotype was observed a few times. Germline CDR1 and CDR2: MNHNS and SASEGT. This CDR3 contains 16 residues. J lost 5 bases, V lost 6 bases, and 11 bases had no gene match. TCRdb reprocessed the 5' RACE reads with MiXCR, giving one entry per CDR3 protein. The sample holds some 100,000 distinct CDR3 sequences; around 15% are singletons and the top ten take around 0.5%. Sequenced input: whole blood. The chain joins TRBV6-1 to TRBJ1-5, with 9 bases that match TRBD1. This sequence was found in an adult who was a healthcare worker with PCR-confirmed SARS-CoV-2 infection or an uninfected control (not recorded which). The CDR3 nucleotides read TGTGCCAGCAGGGACGGGCCTGGACAGGGGTATCAGCCCCAGCATTTT. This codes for CASRDGPGQGYQPQHF.